This T cell receptor (beta chain) is from a study of CD8+CD57+ T cells in acquired aplastic anemia. Study at large: Recorded DNA amounts for sorted CD4+ and CD8+ cells had an average of 3.2 ug.

Investigators profiled TCR beta VDJ and CDR3 from genomic DNA template. TCRdb processed the reads anew with MiXCR; each CDR3 protein has one entry. The table shows roughly 170,000 distinct CDR3 sequences, with around 50% occurring only once. The ends were cut back, 7 bases at V and 4 bases at J, with 19 bases in the middle. Germline V lookup: CDR1 SNHLY, CDR2 FYNNEI. The CDR3 is 15 residues long. Those patients picked for sequencing had displayed CD8+CD57+ cell expansion on flow cytometry. Severe acquired aplastic anemia was the diagnosis recorded for all patients. Remarks on this clonotype: The target antigen is unknown.

Findings and limits, study-wide: Controls and patients did not differ significantly in CD8+ Simpson's diversity. A set of around 30 CD8+ CDR3 sequences was shared between patients and controls, and these sequences appeared highly expressed in patients.

Sequencing used sorted CD4+, CD8+, or CD8+CD57+ T cells (not recorded which) from PBMCs. The J gene is TRBJ1-2, the V gene TRBV2; D is ambiguous. This receptor was taken from a human donor with aplastic anemia. CDR3 in DNA: TGTGCCAGCACCCCCCAAAGTTGGCAGGTCTATGGCTACACCTTC. This translates into CASTPQSWQVYGYTF.